The clone carrying this T cell receptor (beta chain) was seen a single time. Its cognate antigen is unknown. These data originate in a study of PD-1 blockade in classical Hodgkin lymphoma. For the study at large: Nivolumab was given intravenously to patients at 3 mg/kg every 2 weeks. General study results and limits: CD4+ TCR diversity rose significantly by C4D1, and CD8+ TCR diversity did not.

Exposure to brentuximab vedotin varied, and each patient had relapsed following autologous stem cell transplantation. Germline V gives CDR1 LGHNA, CDR2 YNFKEQ. The V and J ends lost 4 bases and 1 base respectively, with 11 bases between them. The CDR3 has 15 residues. Here immunoSEQ multiplex PCR was the method, and the copy in TCRdb shows in-frame clones only, minus some. The table records 65,000 to 95,000 clones, approximately 91% of them present only once. J is TRBJ1-5 and V is TRBV4-2, with a tentative D call TRBD1 (6 bases). The sequence came from a human donor with classical Hodgkin lymphoma. This specimen was peripheral blood mononuclear cells (PBMCs), taken at baseline. CDR3 nucleotide sequence: TGTGCCAGCAGCCCGGAGGGGGGAAGCAATCAGCCCCAGCATTTT. This translates into CASSPEGGSNQPQHF.